This record concerns one T cell receptor beta chain sequence. The target antigen is unknown. CDR1 is SEHNR and CDR2 is FQNEAQ in the germline V gene (reference sequence). Trimming pared 1 base from V and 6 bases from J, leaving 19 bases between. The CDR3 is made up of 16 amino acids. The data stem from a study of long-term antiretroviral therapy in people with HIV. The wider study: First collections came about a decade before the 2015 immediate-ART recommendation. The study's findings and limits: Repertoires looked antigen-experienced, with only a slight naive shift after ART.

Runs used v3.0 of the immunoSEQ assay and were done at survey level. The target of sequencing was about 40,000-50,000 T-cell genomes per sample. Profiled with immunoSEQ multiplex PCR; TCRdb holds only in-frame clones, not every one. The profile shows 48,000 or so clones, roughly 80% of them singletons. This material consisted of unsorted PBMCs, taken 0.8 years after starting antiretroviral therapy. The TCR originated in a young woman with HIV. The genes are TRBV7-9 and TRBJ2-7, with D perhaps matching TRBD2 (5 bases). The CDR3 here is CASSLGIRDVRGEQYF. The CDR3 DNA sequence: TGTGCCAGCAGCTTAGGTATCCGGGATGTACGCGGCGAGCAGTACTTC.